The T cell receptor beta chain under discussion was sequenced for a study of cytomegalovirus exposure and HLA in healthy donors. Study conclusions and caveats: Further analysis, carried out later, found HLA-associated TCR beta chains more clonally expanded than equally common other chains. There were 160 or so TCR beta chains listed as cytomegalovirus-associated.

The count of this clone is one. Antigen: not known. The V gene end was trimmed by 6 bases and the J gene end by 0 bases; junction bases not matched to a gene: 3. This CDR3 has 15 amino acids. In germline, CDR1 is MNHEY, CDR2 SVGAGI. This PCR relied on a set of 60 Vbeta primers and 13 Jbeta primers. In the source study's methods: In a later analysis, of approximately 81 million unique beta chains, roughly 9.9 million appeared in at least two donors. Only in-frame clones appear in the TCRdb table, and some are missing; sequencing was by immunoSEQ multiplex PCR. V and J calls and clone size are as listed in that table; D and trimming were resolved from the DNA. The table includes more than 95,000 clones, more than 75% detected once.

Sequencing input: PBMCs. This TCR derives from a middle-aged woman in good health and CMV-seronegative. This chain uses TRBV6-5 with TRBJ2-2, with TRBD1 matching over 8 bases. In nucleotides, the CDR3 is TGTGCCAGCAGGGCGGACAGGGCGAACACCGGGGAGCTGTTTTTT. As protein: CASRADRANTGELFF.